The entry below gives a single T cell receptor (beta chain) sequence along with its context. Antigen specificity is unknown. The sample is drawn from a study of early stage breast cancer tumors. Study-wide findings and caveats: Commonly generated sequences made up most enriched TCRB sequences shared between patients.

The CDR3 is 14 residues long. The germline gives CDR1 LNHDA, CDR2 SQIVND (reference sequence). V shed 4 bases, J shed 3 bases, and the junction held 5 bases outside the gene matches. Blood replicates held 0.5 ug DNA, tumor or normal breast approximately 1.5 ug, two each. Here immunoSEQ multiplex PCR was the method, and the copy in TCRdb shows in-frame clones only, minus some. The sample holds about 10,000 clones, over 60% seen once. The TCR sequence derives from a person aged 50-59 years with breast cancer. The sequenced sample consisted of breast tumor tissue. This chain joins TRBV19 and TRBJ1-2; 7 bases are a match to TRBD1. CDR3 loop: CASSTRTGYYGYTF. The CDR3 coding sequence is TGTGCCAGTAGTACCCGGACAGGTTACTATGGCTACACCTTC.